This T cell receptor beta chain was observed in a study of blood T cell repertoires in COVID-19 (TCRdb year 2020). Describing the broader study: The collaborator samples originated in the United States, Italy and Spain and spanned the acute and convalescent phases of COVID-19. Deeply sampled blood TCRbeta repertoires from subjects exposed to, actively infected with, or recovered from COVID-19 were included in the dataset. A freely available public database, intended as a resource for researchers studying the immune response to SARS-CoV-2, is where the repertoires were released. A de-identified subject ID, COVID-19 status, age in years and sex were almost always included in the sample metadata. The samples were drawn from the first 160 participants of the ongoing ImmuneRACE study and from 1,254 subjects provided by 6 global collaborators. Where HLA class I and class II types were available, the types were taken from metadata supplied by the sample provider, not from assay-based typing. The prospective study material was composed of cDNA or gDNA derived from T cells, B-cell-depleted T cells, or PBMCs. Study-level results and caveats: The amount of clinical and demographic metadata varied by source and participant and was provided uncurated.

Collaborating institutions collected whole blood in K2EDTA tubes following their own protocols. For TCRbeta analysis, collaborators shipped samples in one of three forms: frozen whole blood, isolated PBMCs, or DNA extracted from either of those sample types. The immunoSEQ Assay, a bias-controlled multiplex PCR, was used to amplify TCRbeta CDR3 regions from genomic DNA. As for the authors' bioinformatics: Within the assay, amplification of reference gene primers was used to estimate how many nucleated cells each sample contained. To quantify the absolute abundance of each unique TCRbeta CDR3 rearrangement, sequence reads were collapsed and filtered. For each sample, productive Simpson clonality was calculated as the square root of Simpson's diversity index across productive rearrangements. The immuneACCESS repertoire file appears here via TCRdb, limited to in-frame rearrangements. These files lack a portion of the clones; in checked studies, under half of the deficit traces to unresolved V genes, and the cause of the others is not known. V and J calls and clone size are those listed in that table; D and trimming were worked out from the DNA. Across this sample there are 110,000 or so clones, with about 74% seen only once. The ten largest account for 6.2% of the sample.

This clone was seen a handful of times. Its binding antigen is unknown. No much larger clone exists at a distance of one base, and base qualities are not known. In the germline V gene, CDR1 corresponds to SGHTA and CDR2 to FQGNSA. The junction shows trimming of 6 bases on V and 6 bases on J, and the gene matches do not reach 10 bases of it. The CDR3 measures 15 amino acids from cysteine to phenylalanine. This entry keeps only the CDR3 DNA: 45 bases, framed from base 1. Sequenced sample: peripheral blood. The sequence is built from TRBV7-2 and TRBJ2-2; 7 nucleotides in the junction match TRBD2. This TCR was recovered from a man in his 70s with acute or convalescent COVID-19. The nucleotide sequence is TGTGCCAGCAGACCAAGCGGGAAAACCTCCGGGGAGCTGTTTTTT. The resulting protein is CASRPSGKTSGELFF.